The rows below give T cell receptor beta chains drawn from one sample of a study of T cells expressing NK-cell markers. TCRdb re-called the 5' RACE reads; every CDR3 protein appears as one record, without DNA. This sample's table reports 400,000 to 550,000 distinct CDR3 sequences. What was sequenced was blood T cells: a sorted CD56 or NKG2C T cell subset, CD4+ or CD8+ T cells, or bulk PBMC T cells (not recorded which). Every receptor here comes from a woman between 18 and 69 years old in good health. The CDR3 runs from the conserved cysteine through the conserved F or W. The order of the fields is J gene, V gene, CDR3 protein.

j_call: TRBJ2-3; v_call: TRBV7-9; cdr3_aa: CASSPSGPNTQYF
j_call: TRBJ2-1; v_call: TRBV5-1; cdr3_aa: CASSFGDGQRLHNEQFF
j_call: TRBJ1-2; v_call: TRBV25-1; cdr3_aa: CASSGQGPQNYGYTF
j_call: TRBJ1-6; v_call: TRBV4-3; cdr3_aa: CASSQDRDRGSPLHF
j_call: TRBJ2-7; v_call: TRBV4-1; cdr3_aa: CASSQDEREVAYEQYF
j_call: TRBJ1-1; v_call: TRBV6-5; cdr3_aa: CASSYHEGNTEAFF
j_call: TRBJ2-3; v_call: TRBV3-1; cdr3_aa: CASSRGQGLAGLGDTQYF
j_call: TRBJ1-3; v_call: TRBV25-1; cdr3_aa: CASRSDRGGNTIYF
j_call: TRBJ2-1; v_call: TRBV7-8; cdr3_aa: CASRALAGVYSNEQFF
j_call: TRBJ2-2; v_call: TRBV10-2; cdr3_aa: CASSLAGGQRTGELFF
j_call: TRBJ1-1; v_call: TRBV5-6; cdr3_aa: CASSLPGNTEAFF
j_call: TRBJ2-5; v_call: TRBV10-2; cdr3_aa: CASSEGLPGTQYF